Shown below are 16 T cell receptor beta chains from a single sample sequenced in a study of blood T cell repertoires in COVID-19. Profiling relied on immunoSEQ multiplex PCR, and the TCRdb table lists in-frame clones only, not all of them. The data contain about 670,000 clones, 85% to 90% of them singletons. The sequencing sample was made of peripheral blood. These receptors all stem from a woman between 18 and 29 years old with acute or convalescent COVID-19.

The rearrangement uses TRBV11-2 and TRBJ1-2; TRBD1 matches 7 bases. V lost 5 bases, J lost 4 bases, and 4 bases stayed unmatched. Germline values: CDR1 SGHAT, CDR2 FQNNGV. The CDR3 totals 13 residues. CDR3: CASSEQGSYGYTF. CDR3 in DNA: TGTGCCAGCAGCGAACAGGGGTCCTATGGCTACACCTTC.

About this clone itself: Distinct nucleotide sequences in the sample also encode this CDR3. CDR3 loop: CASSSRGDTQYF. CDR3 bases: TGTGCCAGCAGCTCCAGGGGAGATACGCAGTATTTT. The chain couples TRBV7-9 to TRBJ2-3; tentative D call: TRBD1 (6 bases). CDR1 is SEHNR, CDR2 FQNEAQ, per germline (reference sequence). This CDR3 contains 12 residues. Trimming stripped 4 bases from V and 5 bases from J, with 7 bases between.

The J gene is TRBJ1-4, the V gene TRBV5-6, with 7 bases identical to TRBD1. The CDR3 contains 17 residues. V shed 3 bases, J shed 0 bases, and the junction held 8 bases outside the gene matches. Germline V CDR1 and CDR2: SGHDT, YYEEEE. CDR3 in amino acids: CASSYTGTAATNEKLFF. The DNA for the CDR3 is TGTGCCAGCAGCTACACCGGGACAGCCGCAACTAATGAAAAACTGTTTTTT.

Only a few counts were recorded for this clone. The chain carries TRBV15 and TRBJ1-6, with TRBD1 matching 8 bases. V was clipped by 9 bases and J by 10 bases; unmatched bases: 8. The CDR3 runs 13 residues. The germline CDR1 and CDR2 sequences are LNHNV and YYDKDF (reference sequence). This CDR3 reads CATLQGGESPLHF. Here the CDR3 DNA reads TGTGCCACTCTACAGGGGGGAGAGTCACCCCTCCACTTT.

This chain connects TRBV5-1 to TRBJ2-3; weak D call: TRBD2 (6 bases). Trimming left V 7 bases short and J 1 base short, with 16 bases between. Germline V CDR1 and CDR2: SGHRS, YFSETQ. The CDR3 is made up of 15 amino acids. The CDR3 sequence: CASQMGGTGTDTQYF. DNA for the CDR3: TGCGCCAGCCAGATGGGGGGTACTGGCACAGATACGCAGTATTTT.

This chain links TRBV5-1 with TRBJ2-3; 8 nucleotides agree with TRBD2. The germline CDR1 and CDR2 sequences are SGHRS and YFSETQ. The CDR3 runs 14 residues. V trimming: 4 bases; J trimming: 9 bases; junction bases outside the gene matches: 10. The DNA of the CDR3 is TGCGCCAGCAGCCCCTCGGGGGGGGTGTTCACGCAGTATTTT. It translates to CASSPSGGVFTQYF.

The V call is TRBV15, the J call TRBJ1-5; a weak D match, TRBD1 (6 bases). Per germline, CDR1 LNHNV and CDR2 YYDKDF (reference sequence). The germline V and J ends were trimmed by 0 bases and 7 bases, with 10 bases remaining between them. This CDR3 has 14 residues. The CDR3 DNA is TGTGCCACCAGCAGAGATCGCGGGGGCCAGCCCCAGCATTTT. Its translation: CATSRDRGGQPQHF.

This clone was recorded only once. The CDR3 region has the DNA TGTGCCAGCAGTTTTCGTGCGGGATACGAGCAGTACTTC. It is translated as CASSFRAGYEQYF. V and J are TRBV12-3 or TRBV12-4 and TRBJ2-7; a weak D match, TRBD2 (6 bases). V was trimmed by 3 bases and J by 4 bases, leaving 10 bases between them. The CDR3 is 13 residues long.

The chain uses TRBV11-1 and TRBJ1-3; 7 positions match TRBD1. CDR1 SGHAT and CDR2 FQDESV come from the germline V gene (reference sequence). The CDR3 length is 14 residues. V gave up 5 bases and J gave up 8 bases; unmatched junction bases: 9. DNA of the CDR3: TGTGCCAGCAGCCTGGACAGGATGGGGGACACCATATATTTT. This encodes CASSLDRMGDTIYF.

This chain connects TRBV4-3 to TRBJ1-2; D uncertain. This CDR3 is built from 13 residues. V was pared by 4 bases and J by 6 bases, with 12 bases between. Looked up from germline, CDR1 is LGHNA and CDR2 is YSLEER. Here the CDR3 DNA reads TGCGCCAGCAGCCCGGATCTAGTTAATGGCTACACCTTC. This sequence encodes CASSPDLVNGYTF.

This clone is a singleton in its sample. V usage is TRBV4-3 and J usage is TRBJ2-2; D possibly corresponds to TRBD2 (5 bases). This CDR3 is 17 amino acids long. The V end lost 0 bases, the J end lost 3 bases, and 14 bases lay between the germline ends. Germline V CDR1 and CDR2: LGHNA, YSLEER. In DNA form, the CDR3 reads TGCGCCAGCAGCCAAGAGGCAGCGGCGGGTGACACCGGGGAGCTGTTTTTT. Translation: CASSQEAAAGDTGELFF.

The CDR3 is CARRPMDRPKFRGYTF. The DNA for the CDR3 is TGTGCCAGAAGACCAATGGACAGGCCGAAATTTAGGGGCTACACCTTC. The chain joins TRBV5-3 to TRBJ1-2; TRBD1 aligns across 7 bases. TRBV5-3 is recorded as an ORF, its role being uncertain. The CDR3 covers 16 residues. V shed 5 bases, J shed 8 bases, and the junction held 18 bases outside the gene matches.

The chain links TRBV27 to TRBJ1-1; no clear D gene. The V and J ends lost 1 base and 3 bases respectively, with 9 bases between them. This CDR3 has 14 amino acids. The germline V gene has CDR1 MNHEY and CDR2 SMNVEV (reference sequence). This chain's CDR3 is CASSLLGGDTEAFF. The CDR3 DNA reads TGTGCCAGCAGTTTATTAGGTGGAGACACTGAAGCTTTCTTT.

The chain combines TRBV5-4 with TRBJ1-1, with TRBD1 identical over 8 bases. With V trimmed by 0 bases and J by 11 bases, 9 bases remained unmatched. The CDR3 consists of 14 residues. The germline V gene encodes CDR1 SGHNT and CDR2 YYREEE (reference sequence). The CDR3 DNA reads TGTGCCAGCAGCTTGGACCAGGGGGCCAGAGGGGCTTTCTTT. Translated, it gives CASSLDQGARGAFF.

V gene TRBV11-3 combines with J gene TRBJ2-2; D is unresolved. Per the germline V gene, CDR1 is SGHNT and CDR2 is YENEEA. The CDR3 consists of 16 residues. Trimming took off 4 bases at V and 4 bases at J, with 16 bases between the two ends. The CDR3: CASSSFMGRSTGELFF. CDR3 bases: TGTGCCAGCAGCTCCTTTATGGGCAGATCCACCGGGGAGCTGTTTTTT.

The rearrangement links TRBV4-1 to TRBJ2-1; tentatively, D is TRBD1 (5 bases). The V end lost 0 bases, the J end lost 9 bases, and 6 bases lay between the germline ends. This CDR3 comprises 12 residues. The germline CDR1 and CDR2 sequences are MGHRA and YSYEKL. The CDR3 protein is CASSQDRVEQFF. The CDR3 DNA is TGCGCCAGCAGCCAAGACAGGGTTGAGCAGTTCTTC.